The 31 T cell receptor beta chains listed next were all sequenced from one sample in a study of T cells in Graves' hyperthyroidism and ophthalmopathy (dated by TCRdb to the late 2010s). Receptors were amplified or captured by multiplex PCR. Instrument used: Illumina HiSeq 2000. TCR beta CDR3 regions were amplified from RNA transcripts. A first-round RT-PCR of the TCR CDR3 used the HTBI primer set with the Qiagen OneStep RT-PCR kit. TCRdb reprocessing: public reads trimmed at Q25 with fastp, clones called with MiXCR, in-frame beta chains kept. Identical CDR3 proteins give one entry, which carries the most common genes and DNA. Recorded for this sample are hundreds of thousands of distinct CDR3 sequences; roughly 13% of them occurred a single time. Of the sample, approximately 35% falls within the top ten clones. The sample was blood. The origin of the receptors is a woman in her thirties or forties with Graves' ophthalmopathy.

This clonotype was seen many times. J is TRBJ1-1 and V is TRBV7-2, with a weak D call TRBD1 (6 bases). V was cut by 1 base and J by 5 bases, with 11 bases left in between. CDR3 length: 14 residues. The V gene's germline CDR1 is SGHTA and CDR2 FQGNSA. This CDR3 reads CASSLGPGETEAFF. In nucleotides, the CDR3 is TGTGCCAGCAGCTTAGGTCCAGGGGAAACTGAAGCTTTCTTT.

At least ten counts were recorded for this clonotype. The chain carries TRBV29-1 and TRBJ2-3; no reliable D call. The CDR3 contains 15 residues. Germline-derived CDR1 and CDR2 are SQVTM and ANQGSEA. The CDR3 DNA reads as TGCAGGCTATCCCCTAACCGATCTAGCACAGATACGCAGTATTTT. This sequence encodes CRLSPNRSSTDTQYF.

Regarding this clonotype: A much larger clone sits a single nucleotide away, making a read error possible. This sequence joins TRBV6-9 and TRBJ1-3; D gene unclear. This CDR3 is built from 15 residues. Looked up from germline, CDR1 is MNHGY and CDR2 is SVAAGI. The CDR3 region is CASSYDEAGGNTTYF. The CDR3 nucleotides are TGTGCCAGCAGTTACGATGAGGCAGGTGGAAACACCACATATTTT.

The gene calls are TRBV11-2 and TRBJ2-7; D may be TRBD1 or TRBD2 (5 bases each). CDR1 is SGHAT and CDR2 is FQNNGV in the germline V gene. V lost 5 bases, J lost 2 bases, and 16 bases lay in between. The CDR3 is 15 residues long. The CDR3 here is CASSGAAGLAYEQYF. The CDR3 DNA reads as TGTGCCAGCAGCGGGGCAGCAGGACTTGCCTACGAGCAGTACTTC.

This clonotype has more than one count but fewer than ten. The J gene is TRBJ2-7, the V gene TRBV6-2 or TRBV6-3, with D tentatively TRBD1 (6 bases). V lost 4 bases to trimming and J lost 2 bases, with 12 bases between them. This CDR3 has 14 residues. Germline V gene sequence: CDR1 MNHEY, CDR2 SVGEGT. CDR3 in amino acids: CASSCGQNTYEQYF. Written as DNA, the CDR3 is TGTGCCAGCAGTTGCGGACAGAACACCTACGAGCAGTACTTC.

This clonotype was seen at least ten times. The V call is TRBV3-1, the J call TRBJ1-1, with D tentatively TRBD1 (6 bases). The germline V gene encodes CDR1 LGHDT and CDR2 YNNKEL (reference sequence). V was trimmed by 0 bases and J by 4 bases, leaving 9 bases between them. This CDR3 contains 14 residues. CDR3 protein: CASSQEGGLTEAFF. The CDR3 DNA sequence: TGTGCCAGCAGCCAAGAGGGGGGGCTCACTGAAGCTTTCTTT.

This clonotype was recorded at least ten times. V and J are TRBV28 and TRBJ2-7, with 12 bases matching TRBD2. V was clipped by 3 bases and J by 3 bases; unmatched bases: 3. Per the germline V gene, CDR1 is MDHEN and CDR2 is SYDVKM. This CDR3 has 15 amino acids. The CDR3 region is CASSLTSGRFYEQYF. The CDR3 DNA reads TGTGCCAGCAGTTTGACTAGCGGGAGATTCTACGAGCAGTACTTC. The full variable domain, in which reference TRBV28 and TRBJ2-7 provide the parts outside the CDR3, is DVKVTQSSRYLVKRTGEKVFLECVQDMDHENMFWYRQDPGLGLRLIYFSYDVKMKEKGDIPEGYSVSREKKERFSLILESASTNQTSMYLCASSLTSGRFYEQYFGPGTRLTVT.

This clonotype has at least ten counts. This chain joins TRBV9 and TRBJ2-5, with 9 bases lining up with TRBD2. The CDR3 contains 14 residues. V was clipped by 2 bases and J by 1 base; unmatched bases: 0. The germline V gene encodes CDR1 SGDLS and CDR2 YYNGEE. The CDR3 region has the DNA TGTGCCAGCAGCGTGACTAGCGGCCAAGAGACCCAGTACTTC. This encodes CASSVTSGQETQYF.

The chain has TRBV19 and TRBJ2-3, with D tentatively TRBD2 (5 bases). V lost 7 bases to trimming and J lost 1 base, with 9 bases between them. Germline CDR1 and CDR2: LNHDA and SQIVND (reference sequence). This CDR3 spans 13 amino acids. The CDR3 protein is CASIAGGTDTQYF. The DNA for the CDR3 is TGTGCCAGTATCGCCGGGGGCACAGATACGCAGTATTTT.

This clonotype was observed at least ten times. V gene TRBV28 combines with J gene TRBJ2-7, with 10 nucleotides matching TRBD1. Per the germline V gene, CDR1 is MDHEN and CDR2 is SYDVKM. V was clipped by 3 bases and J by 4 bases; unmatched bases: 3. The CDR3 is made up of 14 amino acids. The CDR3, as DNA: TGTGCCAGCAGTTTGACAGGGGGCGATTACGAGCAGTACTTC. Translating gives CASSLTGGDYEQYF. Full variable domain (missing parts from reference TRBV28 and TRBJ2-7): DVKVTQSSRYLVKRTGEKVFLECVQDMDHENMFWYRQDPGLGLRLIYFSYDVKMKEKGDIPEGYSVSREKKERFSLILESASTNQTSMYLCASSLTGGDYEQYFGPGTRLTVT.

This clonotype was observed at least ten times. The chain uses TRBV5-1 and TRBJ1-2; 7 bases fit TRBD1. Trimming took 0 bases from V and 3 from J; bases not matched to a gene: 5. Per the germline V gene, CDR1 is SGHRS and CDR2 is YFSETQ. There are 15 residues in the CDR3. The CDR3 spells CASSLGGTADYGYTF. The DNA of the CDR3 is TGCGCCAGCAGCTTGGGTGGGACAGCGGACTATGGCTACACCTTC.

This clonotype was observed many times. The chain carries TRBV10-3 and TRBJ1-2; 8 bases fit TRBD1. The V segment lost 2 bases and the J segment 3 bases; nucleotides outside the gene matches: 5. The CDR3 extends over 15 amino acids. Germline CDR1 reads ENHRY; CDR2 reads SYGVKD. The CDR3 protein is CAISEETGDDYGYTF. In DNA form, the CDR3 reads TGTGCCATCAGTGAGGAGACAGGGGATGACTATGGCTACACCTTC.

This clonotype was counted between two and nine times. The chain links TRBV20-1 to TRBJ1-1; 7 bases fit TRBD1. This CDR3 is built from 12 residues. Germline values: CDR1 DFQATT, CDR2 SNEGSKA (reference sequence). The V gene end was trimmed by 5 bases and the J gene end by 6 bases; junction bases not matched to a gene: 6. CDR3 nucleotides: TGCAGTGCTCGAGGACAGGTCTCTGAAGCTTTCTTT. Translation gives CSARGQVSEAFF.

Only a few counts were recorded for this clonotype. V is TRBV5-1 and J is TRBJ1-5; D is undetermined. Trimming removed 0 bases at V and 9 bases at J, with 10 bases between. Per the germline V gene, CDR1 is SGHRS and CDR2 is YFSETQ. The CDR3 runs to 13 residues. As DNA, the CDR3 is TGCGCCAGCAGCTTGGAACCCGGCGGGCCCCAGCATTTT. It is translated as CASSLEPGGPQHF.

This clonotype was seen ten or more times. V is TRBV19 and J is TRBJ2-1; perhaps TRBD2 as D (6 bases). The CDR3 runs 13 residues. The germline V gene has CDR1 LNHDA and CDR2 SQIVND (reference sequence). V was shortened by 4 bases and J by 12 bases, with 16 bases between the two germline ends. The CDR3 DNA follows: TGTGCCAGTAGTACGGACCGGGGAGGAGGGCAGTTCTTC. Encoded protein: CASSTDRGGGQFF.

At least ten counts were recorded for this clonotype. This sequence joins TRBV5-1 and TRBJ1-5, with no clear D. Germline V gene lookup returns CDR1 SGHRS and CDR2 YFSETQ. CDR3 length equals 13 residues. Trimming removed 0 bases from V and 6 bases from J, with 7 bases in between. The DNA of the CDR3 is TGCGCCAGCAGCTTGGGGGATGGTCAGCCCCAGCATTTT. This sequence encodes CASSLGDGQPQHF.

The chain links TRBV20-1 to TRBJ1-1; no firm D call. The germline gives CDR1 DFQATT, CDR2 SNEGSKA (reference sequence). V was trimmed by 3 bases and J by 1 base, leaving 6 bases between them. The CDR3 totals 12 residues. The CDR3 nucleotides are TGCAGTGCTAGTAGGCAGAACACTGAAGCTTTCTTT. Protein: CSASRQNTEAFF.

The chain recombines TRBV25-1 with TRBJ1-5, with unresolved D. Germline V gene lookup returns CDR1 MGHDK and CDR2 SYGVNS. This CDR3 is built from 13 residues. V shed 1 base and J shed 9 bases, with 10 bases lying between them. The CDR3 bases are TGTGCCAGCAGTGAATTCGGCTCGGGGCCCCAGCATTTT. As protein: CASSEFGSGPQHF.

This sequence joins TRBV7-6 and TRBJ2-3, with 10 bases fitting TRBD2. Germline loops: CDR1 SGHVS, CDR2 FNYEAQ. The J segment lost 4 bases and the V segment lost 1 base, leaving 5 bases of the junction unmatched. The CDR3 runs 16 residues. DNA of the CDR3: TGTGCCAGCAGCTTAGGCCCTAGCGGGGGTTCAGATACGCAGTATTTT. This encodes CASSLGPSGGSDTQYF.

This clonotype was recorded many times. The junction differs from germline at one of its ends, possibly a read error. The V and J genes are TRBV10-2 and TRBJ2-3; D call uncertain. The CDR3 consists of 15 residues. The germline CDR1 and CDR2 sequences are WSHSY and SAAADI. The DNA of the CDR3 is TGCGCCAGCACTGAGGACCGGCAGTTCACAGATACGCAGTATTTT. Encoded protein: CASTEDRQFTDTQYF.

With respect to this clonotype: This could be a read error, since a much larger clone is one nucleotide away. The genes are TRBV7-2 and TRBJ1-2, with 7 nucleotides matching TRBD1. The CDR3 runs 14 residues. Losses at the gene ends were 4 bases for V and 8 bases for J; bases not matched to a gene: 10. CDR1 is SGHTA and CDR2 is FQGNSA in the germline V gene. The CDR3 nucleotides read TGTGCCAGCAGCTGGGACAGTGGGTCGGGGGGCTACACCTTC. Protein sequence: CASSWDSGSGGYTF.

The sample holds many counts of this clonotype. The V call is TRBV6-1, the J call TRBJ1-1, with D perhaps TRBD1 (5 bases). CDR3 length: 14 residues. Trimming took off 2 bases at V and 1 base at J, with 8 bases between the two ends. Looked up from germline, CDR1 is MNHNS and CDR2 is SASEGT. In DNA form, the CDR3 reads TGTGCCAGCAGTGAAAGACAGCGGAACACTGAAGCTTTCTTT. The encoded protein is CASSERQRNTEAFF.

This clonotype was picked up many times. This chain connects TRBV7-9 to TRBJ2-1; TRBD2 is a possible D gene (5 bases). This CDR3 has 13 amino acids. Germline V CDR1 and CDR2: SEHNR, FQNEAQ (reference sequence). Between the trimmed V and J ends, which lost 8 bases and 5 bases, there was a span of 13 bases. For the CDR3, the DNA is TGTGCCAGCGGGCGGGTCTTGGACAATGAGCAGTTCTTC. Protein: CASGRVLDNEQFF.

This clonotype was detected a few times. The V and J genes are TRBV28 and TRBJ2-7; D not certain. Germline-derived CDR1 and CDR2 are MDHEN and SYDVKM. The length of the CDR3 is 15 residues. The germline V and J ends were trimmed by 5 bases and 4 bases, with 18 bases remaining between them. Written as DNA, the CDR3 is TGTGCCAGCAGTCCTCGTGGCTCTCTTAGGTACGAGCAGTACTTC. Translated: CASSPRGSLRYEQYF.

This clonotype occurred many times. The chain links TRBV10-3 to TRBJ2-3, with 8 bases that match TRBD2. The CDR3 totals 15 residues. J was trimmed by 3 bases and V by 5 bases; bases with no gene match: 7. CDR1 and CDR2 (germline): ENHRY, SYGVKD. The CDR3 bases are TGTGCCATCAGTCCGGGACTAGAAGGAACAGATACGCAGTATTTT. Protein sequence: CAISPGLEGTDTQYF.

The chain joins TRBV6-2 or TRBV6-3 to TRBJ2-1; 9 bases are a match to TRBD1. CDR1 and CDR2 from the germline V gene are MNHEY and SVGEGT. This CDR3 region has 14 residues. The J segment lost 9 bases and the V segment lost 7 bases, leaving 10 bases of the junction unmatched. The DNA of the CDR3 is TGTGCCAGCAACACCGGGACAGGGATGAGTGAGCAGTTCTTC. It is translated as CASNTGTGMSEQFF.

The chain uses TRBV7-9 and TRBJ2-1; a possible D gene is TRBD2 (5 bases). Trimming removed 3 bases from V and 7 bases from J, with 13 bases in between. Germline V CDR1 and CDR2: SEHNR, FQNEAQ (reference sequence). CDR3 length: 14 amino acids. CDR3 region: CASSFGGRLNEQFF. The CDR3, as DNA: TGTGCCAGCAGCTTTGGAGGACGCTTAAATGAGCAGTTCTTC.

This clonotype came up many times. This chain connects TRBV28 to TRBJ2-3; TRBD2 matches at 12 bases. CDR1 is MDHEN, CDR2 SYDVKM, per germline. This CDR3 has 15 residues. J was trimmed by 10 bases and V by 4 bases; bases with no gene match: 9. Here the CDR3 reads CASSYSSGRASSQYF. In DNA, the CDR3 is TGTGCCAGCAGTTACTCTAGCGGGAGGGCCTCCTCGCAGTATTTT.

The sample holds a few counts of this clonotype. The rearrangement links TRBV11-2 to TRBJ1-1; 10 bases map to TRBD1. Germline CDR1 is SGHAT and CDR2 is FQNNGV. V was clipped by 4 bases and J by 8 bases; unmatched bases: 16. The CDR3 consists of 17 residues. CDR3 sequence: CASSSQPLTGTGVEAFF. DNA for the CDR3: TGTGCCAGCAGCTCCCAGCCATTAACCGGGACAGGGGTAGAAGCTTTCTTT.

Many counts were recorded for this clonotype. The J gene is TRBJ1-2, the V gene TRBV7-9; D unclear. Deletions cut 5 bases from V and 13 bases from J, with 20 bases between. This CDR3 spans 13 amino acids. Germline CDR1 and CDR2: SEHNR and FQNEAQ (reference sequence). CDR3 bases: TGTGCCAGCAGCCTGACCCAGGACGGCGGTTCCACCTTC. Residues: CASSLTQDGGSTF.

This clonotype was found many times. The chain is built from TRBV29-1 and TRBJ2-2; TRBD2 matches 10 bases. Germline lookup yields CDR1 SQVTM and CDR2 ANQGSEA. The CDR3 is 15 amino acids. V gave up 4 bases and J gave up 7 bases; unmatched junction bases: 9. CDR3 sequence (DNA): TGCAGCGTTGGGGCTAGCGGGAGTCCAGGCGGGGAGCTGTTTTTT. Protein product: CSVGASGSPGGELFF.